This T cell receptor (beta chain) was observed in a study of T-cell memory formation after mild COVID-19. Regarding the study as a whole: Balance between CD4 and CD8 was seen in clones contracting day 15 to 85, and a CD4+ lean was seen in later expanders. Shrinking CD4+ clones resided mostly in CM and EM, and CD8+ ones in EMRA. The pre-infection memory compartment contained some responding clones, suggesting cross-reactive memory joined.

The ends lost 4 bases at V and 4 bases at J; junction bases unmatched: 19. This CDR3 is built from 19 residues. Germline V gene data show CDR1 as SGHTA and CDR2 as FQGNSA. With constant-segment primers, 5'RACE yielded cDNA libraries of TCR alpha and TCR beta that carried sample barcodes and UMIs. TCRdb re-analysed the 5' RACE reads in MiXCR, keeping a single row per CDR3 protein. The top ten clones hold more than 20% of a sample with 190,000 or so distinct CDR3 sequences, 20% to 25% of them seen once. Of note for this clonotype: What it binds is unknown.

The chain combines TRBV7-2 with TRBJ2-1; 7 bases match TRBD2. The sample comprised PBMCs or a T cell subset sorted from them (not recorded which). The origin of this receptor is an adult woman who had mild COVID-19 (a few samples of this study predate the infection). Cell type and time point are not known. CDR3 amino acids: CASSSSPGGRAGFYNEQFF. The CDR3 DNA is TGTGCCAGCAGCTCCTCCCCAGGAGGGAGGGCTGGTTTTTACAATGAGCAGTTCTTC.